The rows below give T cell receptor beta chains drawn from one sample of a study of T-cell memory formation after mild COVID-19. TCRdb passed the 5' RACE reads through MiXCR, listing each CDR3 protein once. The repertoire holds some 290,000 distinct CDR3 sequences, with around 15% as singletons. Sequencing was done on a sample of PBMCs or a T cell subset sorted from them (not recorded which). These TCRs come from a man between 18 and 35 years old who had mild COVID-19 (a few samples of this study predate the infection). Cell type and time point are not known. Both conserved end residues are part of each CDR3. Fields, in order: clone size, CDR3 length, V gene, CDR3 protein. The size field is filled for only some rows; it gives once, few, many or a size class.

clone size: few; CDR3 length: 18; V gene: TRBV7-2; CDR3 protein: CASSLGAGDGGSTDTQYF
clone size: few; CDR3 length: 16; V gene: TRBV9; CDR3 protein: CASSVGPGDRSEKLFF
clone size: few; CDR3 length: 17; V gene: TRBV7-3; CDR3 protein: CASSVKVGQENTGELFF
clone size: NA; CDR3 length: 15; V gene: TRBV6-2/TRBV6-3; CDR3 protein: CASSYSPTGADEAFF
clone size: NA; CDR3 length: 16; V gene: TRBV6-2/TRBV6-3; CDR3 protein: CASSSPDRFTNYGYTF
clone size: many; CDR3 length: 15; V gene: TRBV5-1; CDR3 protein: CASSLEVKPGDEQFF
clone size: NA; CDR3 length: 14; V gene: TRBV4-1; CDR3 protein: CASSLRTSRETQYF
clone size: many; CDR3 length: 15; V gene: TRBV10-3; CDR3 protein: CAARPLAGGYNEQFF
clone size: NA; CDR3 length: 15; V gene: TRBV4-3; CDR3 protein: CASSQENRVHETQYF
clone size: few; CDR3 length: 15; V gene: TRBV6-1; CDR3 protein: CASSLSGTGVMGAFF
clone size: NA; CDR3 length: 12; V gene: TRBV6-2/TRBV6-3; CDR3 protein: CASTDPNTEAFF
clone size: NA; CDR3 length: 16; V gene: TRBV6-1; CDR3 protein: CASSVWVSPTNQPQHF
clone size: few; CDR3 length: 14; V gene: TRBV11-2; CDR3 protein: CASSPRTARETQYF
clone size: many; CDR3 length: 15; V gene: TRBV27; CDR3 protein: CASSTRFLWGNEQFF
clone size: once; CDR3 length: 14; V gene: TRBV20-1; CDR3 protein: CSARDADPVNEQFF
clone size: once; CDR3 length: 13; V gene: TRBV25-1; CDR3 protein: CASSEGEYNEQFF
clone size: few; CDR3 length: 13; V gene: TRBV12-5; CDR3 protein: CASGSPGGYEQYF
clone size: NA; CDR3 length: 16; V gene: TRBV7-2; CDR3 protein: CASSLTSRGAGNTIYF
clone size: many; CDR3 length: 15; V gene: TRBV5-6; CDR3 protein: CASSLEGAVTGELFF
clone size: few; CDR3 length: 14; V gene: TRBV20-1; CDR3 protein: CSAQRDIHSYEQYF
clone size: few; CDR3 length: 12; V gene: TRBV6-5; CDR3 protein: CASSTRGDTQYF
clone size: many; CDR3 length: 16; V gene: TRBV24-1; CDR3 protein: CATSDPSRGTIDEQFF
clone size: few; CDR3 length: 15; V gene: TRBV5-4; CDR3 protein: CASSPGLAKYNEQFF
clone size: NA; CDR3 length: 13; V gene: TRBV7-8; CDR3 protein: CASSFRTQETQYF
clone size: many; CDR3 length: 14; V gene: TRBV4-1; CDR3 protein: CASSWGASTDTQYF
clone size: few; CDR3 length: 12; V gene: TRBV3-1; CDR3 protein: CASSQNTDTQYF
clone size: NA; CDR3 length: 14; V gene: TRBV5-1; CDR3 protein: CASSLKQPNEKLFF
clone size: few; CDR3 length: 13; V gene: TRBV19; CDR3 protein: CASSAQKATEQFF
clone size: NA; CDR3 length: 15; V gene: TRBV7-9; CDR3 protein: CASSLDRVLGETQYF
clone size: NA; CDR3 length: 14; V gene: TRBV7-2; CDR3 protein: CASSQQGAGYEQYF
clone size: NA; CDR3 length: 14; V gene: TRBV12-3/TRBV12-4; CDR3 protein: CASGTGDFTDTQYF
clone size: NA; CDR3 length: 13; V gene: TRBV4-3; CDR3 protein: CASSLRGRAGYTF
clone size: few; CDR3 length: 15; V gene: TRBV6-5; CDR3 protein: CASSYQGGDADTQYF
clone size: many; CDR3 length: 13; V gene: TRBV3-1; CDR3 protein: CASSLESTDTQYF
clone size: NA; CDR3 length: 11; V gene: TRBV29-1; CDR3 protein: CRVEGHQPQHF
clone size: NA; CDR3 length: 14; V gene: TRBV29-1; CDR3 protein: CSVGASGVTDTQYF
clone size: NA; CDR3 length: 12; V gene: TRBV12-3/TRBV12-4; CDR3 protein: CASSLSFNEQFF
clone size: NA; CDR3 length: 16; V gene: TRBV28; CDR3 protein: CASSLNSLRVLYGYTF